A selection of T cell receptor beta chains follows, all from one sample in a study of T cell changes during pregnancy in multiple sclerosis. This table comes from immunoSEQ multiplex PCR, and its TCRdb copy is limited to in-frame clones, with some not included. Of tens of thousands of clones in the sample, 91% were seen once. The starting material was CD8+ T cells from peripheral blood mononuclear cells, obtained after pregnancy. These receptors originate from a female donor with multiple sclerosis, enrolled in a pregnancy study. The CDR3 runs from the conserved cysteine through the conserved F or W. Fields, in order: clone size, V gene, J gene, D gene, CDR3 protein, CDR3 DNA. D genes are given only for firm matches. Clone sizes are given selectively: once, few, many, or a class where the clone is expanded.

clone size: NA; V gene: TRBV7-8; J gene: TRBJ2-7; D gene: TRBD1; CDR3 protein: CASSSWTGTPHEQYF; CDR3 DNA: TGTGCCAGCAGCTCCTGGACAGGAACCCCCCACGAGCAGTACTTC
clone size: NA; V gene: TRBV19; J gene: TRBJ2-1; D gene: TRBD2; CDR3 protein: CASSRTSGSLDEQFF; CDR3 DNA: TGTGCCAGTAGTAGGACTAGCGGGAGTTTGGATGAGCAGTTCTTC
clone size: NA; V gene: TRBV4-3; J gene: TRBJ1-3; D gene: NA; CDR3 protein: CASSQDLTAGNTIYF; CDR3 DNA: TGCGCCAGCAGCCAAGATCTGACAGCTGGAAACACCATATATTTT
clone size: NA; V gene: TRBV5-6; J gene: TRBJ2-5; D gene: NA; CDR3 protein: CASSPDVRGRQETQYF; CDR3 DNA: TGTGCCAGCAGCCCGGATGTCAGGGGTCGCCAAGAGACCCAGTACTTC
clone size: NA; V gene: TRBV10-2; J gene: TRBJ2-2; D gene: TRBD1; CDR3 protein: CASSRDRVTGELFF; CDR3 DNA: TGCGCCAGCAGTAGGGACAGGGTTACCGGGGAGCTGTTTTTT
clone size: NA; V gene: TRBV20-1; J gene: TRBJ2-7; D gene: NA; CDR3 protein: CSASGGYEQYF; CDR3 DNA: TGCAGTGCTAGCGGCGGTTACGAGCAGTACTTC
clone size: few; V gene: TRBV4-1; J gene: TRBJ1-2; D gene: NA; CDR3 protein: CASSQDRQMTNYGYTF; CDR3 DNA: TGCGCCAGCAGCCAAGACCGCCAGATGACTAACTATGGCTACACCTTC
clone size: NA; V gene: TRBV7-9; J gene: TRBJ2-1; D gene: NA; CDR3 protein: CASSSGQEQFF; CDR3 DNA: TGTGCCAGCAGCTCTGGACAGGAGCAGTTCTTC
clone size: once; V gene: TRBV2; J gene: TRBJ1-6; D gene: NA; CDR3 protein: CASSLVTTSLNSPLHF; CDR3 DNA: TGTGCCAGCAGTCTGGTGACAACCAGCCTAAATTCACCCCTCCACTTT
clone size: NA; V gene: TRBV27; J gene: TRBJ2-1; D gene: TRBD2; CDR3 protein: CASGFWAGGNNEQFF; CDR3 DNA: TGTGCCAGCGGGTTTTGGGCGGGGGGTAACAATGAGCAGTTCTTC
clone size: NA; V gene: TRBV2; J gene: TRBJ2-2; D gene: NA; CDR3 protein: CASNGNRVENTGELFF; CDR3 DNA: TGTGCCAGCAACGGAAACAGGGTGGAGAACACCGGGGAGCTGTTTTTT